The present T cell receptor (beta chain) was sequenced within a study of blood T cell repertoires in COVID-19. As for the study in general: Sites in the United States, Italy and Spain provided acute and convalescent COVID-19 samples.

Original analysis: Amplification with reference gene primers provided the estimates of nucleated cell counts. Here immunoSEQ multiplex PCR was the method, and the copy in TCRdb shows in-frame clones only, minus some. The DNA gave D and trimming, while V, J and clone size come from that table. The top ten hold around 12% of the sample, which has approximately 68,000 clones, about 89% seen once. The V gene's germline CDR1 is KGHSH and CDR2 LQKENI. Trimming stripped 4 bases from V and 5 bases from J, with 15 bases between. The CDR3 runs to 15 residues. The chain has TRBV18 and TRBJ2-1; TRBD2 might be the D (6 bases). The clonotype was recovered from an older woman with acute or convalescent COVID-19. Specimen: peripheral blood. DNA of the CDR3: TGTGCCAGCTCACGGGGACTTCCAATCGACAATGAGCAGTTCTTC. Translation gives CASSRGLPIDNEQFF.